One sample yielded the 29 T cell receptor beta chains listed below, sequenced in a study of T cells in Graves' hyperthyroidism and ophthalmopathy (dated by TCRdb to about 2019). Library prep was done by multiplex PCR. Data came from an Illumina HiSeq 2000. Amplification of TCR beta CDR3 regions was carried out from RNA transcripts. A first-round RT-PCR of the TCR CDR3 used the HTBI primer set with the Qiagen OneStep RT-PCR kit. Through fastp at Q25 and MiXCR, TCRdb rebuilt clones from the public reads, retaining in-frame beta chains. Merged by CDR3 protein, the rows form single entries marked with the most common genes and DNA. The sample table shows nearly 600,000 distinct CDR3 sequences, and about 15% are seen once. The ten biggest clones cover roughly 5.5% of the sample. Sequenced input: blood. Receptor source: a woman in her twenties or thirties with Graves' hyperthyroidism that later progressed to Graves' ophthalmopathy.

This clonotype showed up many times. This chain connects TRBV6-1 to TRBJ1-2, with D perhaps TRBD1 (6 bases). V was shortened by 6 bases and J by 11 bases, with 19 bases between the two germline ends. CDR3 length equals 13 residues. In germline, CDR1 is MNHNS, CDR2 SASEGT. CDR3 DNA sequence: TGTGCCAGCAGCCGTGACAGGAGGTGGGGTTACACCTTC. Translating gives CASSRDRRWGYTF.

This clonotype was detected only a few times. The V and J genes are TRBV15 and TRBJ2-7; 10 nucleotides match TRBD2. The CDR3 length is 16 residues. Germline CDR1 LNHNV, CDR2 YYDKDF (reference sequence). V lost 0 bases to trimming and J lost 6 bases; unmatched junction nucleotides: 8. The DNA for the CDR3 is TGTGCCACCAGCAGAGACGCTAGCGGGAGTGAAGGCGAGCAGTACTTC. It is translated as CATSRDASGSEGEQYF.

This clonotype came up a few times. In DNA, the CDR3 is TGCGCCAGCAGCCAAGTCGGACTGAACAATCAGCCCCAGCATTTT. Translated: CASSQVGLNNQPQHF. This rearrangement joins TRBV4-1 to TRBJ1-5; D not resolved. The length of the CDR3 is 15 residues. CDR1 and CDR2 from the germline V gene are MGHRA and YSYEKL. With 1 base removed from V and 3 bases from J, the gap between germline ends came to 10 bases.

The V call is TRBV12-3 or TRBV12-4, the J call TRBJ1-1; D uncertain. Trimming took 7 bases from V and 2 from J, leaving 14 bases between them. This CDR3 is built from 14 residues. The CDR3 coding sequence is TGTGCCAGCACTATTCTAACCATCAACACTGAAGCTTTCTTT. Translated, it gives CASTILTINTEAFF.

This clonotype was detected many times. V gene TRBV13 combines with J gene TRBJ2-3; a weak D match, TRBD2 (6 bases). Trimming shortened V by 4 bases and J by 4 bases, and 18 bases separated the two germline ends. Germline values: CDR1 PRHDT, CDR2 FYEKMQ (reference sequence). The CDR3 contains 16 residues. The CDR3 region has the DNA TGTGCCAGCAGCTCAAGGAGTCGGGAGTGGTCAGATACGCAGTATTTT. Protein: CASSSRSREWSDTQYF.

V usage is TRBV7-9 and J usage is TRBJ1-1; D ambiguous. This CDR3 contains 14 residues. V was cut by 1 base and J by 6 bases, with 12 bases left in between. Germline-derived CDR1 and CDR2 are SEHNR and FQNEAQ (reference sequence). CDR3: CASSLDNGVAEAFF. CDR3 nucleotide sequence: TGTGCCAGCAGCTTAGATAACGGGGTGGCTGAAGCTTTCTTT. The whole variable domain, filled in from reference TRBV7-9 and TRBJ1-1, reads DTGVSQNPRHKITKRGQNVTFRCDPISEHNRLYWYRQTLGQGPEFLTYFQNEAQLEKSRLLSDRFSAERPKGSFSTLEIQRTEQGDSAMYLCASSLDNGVAEAFFGQGTRLTVV.

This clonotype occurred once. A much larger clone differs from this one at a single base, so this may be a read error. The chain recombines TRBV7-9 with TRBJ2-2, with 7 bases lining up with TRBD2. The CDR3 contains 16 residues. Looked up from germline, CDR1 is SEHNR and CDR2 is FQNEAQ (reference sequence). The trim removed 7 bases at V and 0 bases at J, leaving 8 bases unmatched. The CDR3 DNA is TGTGCCAGCACCCCACGAGCGGGAACGAACACCGGGGAGCTGTTTTTT. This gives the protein CASTPRAGTNTGELFF. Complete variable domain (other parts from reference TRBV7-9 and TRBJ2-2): DTGVSQNPRHKITKRGQNVTFRCDPISEHNRLYWYRQTLGQGPEFLTYFQNEAQLEKSRLLSDRFSAERPKGSFSTLEIQRTEQGDSAMYLCASTPRAGTNTGELFFGEGSRLTVL.

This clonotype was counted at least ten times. The CDR3 DNA follows: TGTGCCAGCAAGGAGGCTAGCGGGAGGGTGGCAGATACGCAGTATTTT. Amino acids: CASKEASGRVADTQYF. The gene calls are TRBV2 and TRBJ2-3; 12 bases match TRBD2. Germline CDR1 and CDR2: SNHLY and FYNNEI. The CDR3 totals 16 residues. The V and J ends lost 7 bases and 4 bases, in that order; junction bases with no gene match: 9.

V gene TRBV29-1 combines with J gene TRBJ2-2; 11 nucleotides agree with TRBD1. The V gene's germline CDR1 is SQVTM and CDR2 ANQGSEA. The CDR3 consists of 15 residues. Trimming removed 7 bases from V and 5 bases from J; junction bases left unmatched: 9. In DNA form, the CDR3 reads TGCAGCGCGAGCGAGGGACAGGGGGGGACCGGGGAGCTGTTTTTT. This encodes CSASEGQGGTGELFF.

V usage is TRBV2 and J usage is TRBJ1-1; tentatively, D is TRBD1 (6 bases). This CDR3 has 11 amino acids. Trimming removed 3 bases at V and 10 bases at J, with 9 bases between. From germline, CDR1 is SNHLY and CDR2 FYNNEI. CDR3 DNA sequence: TGTGCCAGCAGTGAGGGCAGGGGAGCTTTCTTT. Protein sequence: CASSEGRGAFF.

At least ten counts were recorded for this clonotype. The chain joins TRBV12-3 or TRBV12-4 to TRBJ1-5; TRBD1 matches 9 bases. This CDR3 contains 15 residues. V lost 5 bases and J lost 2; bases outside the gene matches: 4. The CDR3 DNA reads TGTGCCAGCAGTGGGACAGGGAGCGGCAATCAGCCCCAGCATTTT. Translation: CASSGTGSGNQPQHF.

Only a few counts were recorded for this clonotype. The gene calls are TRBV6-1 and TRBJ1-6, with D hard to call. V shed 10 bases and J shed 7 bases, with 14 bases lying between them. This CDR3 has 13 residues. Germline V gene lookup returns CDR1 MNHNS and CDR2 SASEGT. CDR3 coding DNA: TGTGCCACCCCCCGTGGCACCAATTCACCCCTCCACTTT. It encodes CATPRGTNSPLHF.

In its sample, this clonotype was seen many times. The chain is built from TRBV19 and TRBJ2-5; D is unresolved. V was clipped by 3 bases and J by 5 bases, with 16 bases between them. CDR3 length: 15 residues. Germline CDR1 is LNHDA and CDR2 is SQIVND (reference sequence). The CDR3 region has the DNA TGTGCCAGTAGTATCTCCGACCTCACACCCGAGACCCAGTACTTC. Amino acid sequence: CASSISDLTPETQYF.

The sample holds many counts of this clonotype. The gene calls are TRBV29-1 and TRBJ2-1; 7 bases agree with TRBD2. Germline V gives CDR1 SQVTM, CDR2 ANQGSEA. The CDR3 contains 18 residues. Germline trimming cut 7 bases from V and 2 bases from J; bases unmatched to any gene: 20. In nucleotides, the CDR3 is TGCAGCGCAGACGGCCCTTCCCCTAGCGGACCTACCTACAATGAGCAGTTCTTC. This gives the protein CSADGPSPSGPTYNEQFF.

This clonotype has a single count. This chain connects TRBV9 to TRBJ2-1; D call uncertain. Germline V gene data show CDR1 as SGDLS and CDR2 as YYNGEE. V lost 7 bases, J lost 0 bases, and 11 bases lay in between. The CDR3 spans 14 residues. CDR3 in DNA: TGTGCCAGCGGGGTGACGGACTCCTACAATGAGCAGTTCTTC. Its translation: CASGVTDSYNEQFF.

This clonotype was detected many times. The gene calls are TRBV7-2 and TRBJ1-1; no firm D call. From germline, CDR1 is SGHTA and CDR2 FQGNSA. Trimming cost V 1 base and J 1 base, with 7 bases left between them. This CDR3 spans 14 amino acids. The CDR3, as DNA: TGTGCCAGCAGCTTAGGATACGGGAACACTGAAGCTTTCTTT. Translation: CASSLGYGNTEAFF.

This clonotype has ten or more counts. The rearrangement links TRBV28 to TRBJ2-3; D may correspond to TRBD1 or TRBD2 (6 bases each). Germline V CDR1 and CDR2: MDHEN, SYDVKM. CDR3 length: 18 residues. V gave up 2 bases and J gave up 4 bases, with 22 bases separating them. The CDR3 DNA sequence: TGTGCCAGCAGTTTACGACTGTTATCACGGGGGCGAGCAGATACGCAGTATTTT. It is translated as CASSLRLLSRGRADTQYF.

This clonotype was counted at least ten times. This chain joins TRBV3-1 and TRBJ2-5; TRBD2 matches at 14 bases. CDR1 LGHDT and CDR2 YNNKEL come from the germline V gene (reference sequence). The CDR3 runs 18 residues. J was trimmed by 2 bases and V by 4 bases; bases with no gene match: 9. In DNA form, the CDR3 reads TGTGCCAGCAGCCCAGGCCGGACTAGCGGGAGGAATCAAGAGACCCAGTACTTC. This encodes CASSPGRTSGRNQETQYF.

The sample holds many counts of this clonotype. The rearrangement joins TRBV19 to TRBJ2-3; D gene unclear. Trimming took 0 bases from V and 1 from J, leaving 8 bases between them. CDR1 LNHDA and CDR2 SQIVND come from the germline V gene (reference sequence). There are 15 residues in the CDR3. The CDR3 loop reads CASSIDRQGTDTQYF. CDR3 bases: TGTGCCAGTAGTATAGATCGCCAGGGCACAGATACGCAGTATTTT.

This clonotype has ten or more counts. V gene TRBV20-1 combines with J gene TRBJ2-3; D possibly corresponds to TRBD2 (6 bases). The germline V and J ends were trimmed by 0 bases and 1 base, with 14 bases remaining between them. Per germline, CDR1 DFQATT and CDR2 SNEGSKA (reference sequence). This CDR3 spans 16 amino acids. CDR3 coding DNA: TGCAGTGCTAGAGATCTCCGCGGGATGGGCACAGATACGCAGTATTTT. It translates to CSARDLRGMGTDTQYF.

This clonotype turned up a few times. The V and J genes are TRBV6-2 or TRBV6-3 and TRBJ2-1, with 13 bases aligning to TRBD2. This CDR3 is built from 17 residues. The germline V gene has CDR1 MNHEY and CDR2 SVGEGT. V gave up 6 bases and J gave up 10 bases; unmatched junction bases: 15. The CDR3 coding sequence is TGTGCCAGCAGATCTTACGAACTAGCGGGAGGGCCAGGGGAGCAGTTCTTC. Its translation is CASRSYELAGGPGEQFF.

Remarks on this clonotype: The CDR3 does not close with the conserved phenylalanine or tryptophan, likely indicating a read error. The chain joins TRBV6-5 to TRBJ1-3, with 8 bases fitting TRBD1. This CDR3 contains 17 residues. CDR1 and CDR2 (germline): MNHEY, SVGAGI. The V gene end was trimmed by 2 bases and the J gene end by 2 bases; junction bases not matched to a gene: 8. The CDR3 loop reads CASSYRAYRGTGNTIYL. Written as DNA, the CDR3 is TGTGCCAGCAGTTACCGAGCTTACAGGGGGACTGGAAACACCATATATCTT.

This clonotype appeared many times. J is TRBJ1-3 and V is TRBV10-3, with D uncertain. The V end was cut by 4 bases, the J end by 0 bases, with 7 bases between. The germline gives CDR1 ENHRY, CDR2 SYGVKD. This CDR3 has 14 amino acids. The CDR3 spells CAISAQLSGNTIYF. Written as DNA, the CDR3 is TGTGCCATCAGTGCGCAGCTCTCTGGAAACACCATATATTTT.

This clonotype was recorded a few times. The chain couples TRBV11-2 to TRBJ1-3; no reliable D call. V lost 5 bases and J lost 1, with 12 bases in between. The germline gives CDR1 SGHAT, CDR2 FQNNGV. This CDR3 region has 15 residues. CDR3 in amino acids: CASSPGSSSGNTIYF. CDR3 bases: TGTGCCAGCAGCCCCGGTAGTTCGTCTGGAAACACCATATATTTT.

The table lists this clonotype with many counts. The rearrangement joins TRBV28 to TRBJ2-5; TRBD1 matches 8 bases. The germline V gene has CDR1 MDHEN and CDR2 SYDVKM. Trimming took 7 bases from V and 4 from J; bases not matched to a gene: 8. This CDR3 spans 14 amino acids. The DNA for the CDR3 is TGTGCCAGCACCGCGACAGGGGTAAGAGAGACCCAGTACTTC. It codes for CASTATGVRETQYF.

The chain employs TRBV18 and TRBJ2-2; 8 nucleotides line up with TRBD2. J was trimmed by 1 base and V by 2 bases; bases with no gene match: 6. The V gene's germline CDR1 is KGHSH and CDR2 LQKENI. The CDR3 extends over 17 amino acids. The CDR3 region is CASSPAAGGLNTGELFF. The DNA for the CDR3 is TGTGCCAGCTCACCAGCCGCGGGAGGACTGAACACCGGGGAGCTGTTTTTT.

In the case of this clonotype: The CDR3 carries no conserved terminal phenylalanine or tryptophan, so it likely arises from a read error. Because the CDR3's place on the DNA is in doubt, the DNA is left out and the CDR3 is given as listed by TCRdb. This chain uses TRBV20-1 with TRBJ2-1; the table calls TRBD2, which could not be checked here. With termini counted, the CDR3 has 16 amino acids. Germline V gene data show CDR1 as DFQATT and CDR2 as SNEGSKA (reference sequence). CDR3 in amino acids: CSARLVRLADYNEQFL.

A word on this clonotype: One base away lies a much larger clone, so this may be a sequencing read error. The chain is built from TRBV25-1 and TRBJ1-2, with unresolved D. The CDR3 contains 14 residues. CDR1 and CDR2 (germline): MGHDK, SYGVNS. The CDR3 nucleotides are TGTGCCGGCAGTGAGGTCGGTCTGAACTATGGCTACACCTTC. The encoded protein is CAGSEVGLNYGYTF.

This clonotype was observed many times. The CDR3 coding sequence is TGTGCCAGCAGTTCCGACCCAGGTTCTAGCGGGCCTTTGGGAGAGACCCAGTACTTC. It codes for CASSSDPGSSGPLGETQYF. The genes are TRBV12-3 or TRBV12-4 and TRBJ2-5, with 8 bases lining up with TRBD2. Trimming cost V 4 bases and J 4 bases; bases outside gene matches: 20. This CDR3 region has 19 residues.